This T cell receptor beta chain was identified during a study of cytomegalovirus exposure and HLA in healthy donors. Study-level information: The 500 to 850 first-cohort repertoires and the 95 to 150 validation repertoires shared the same platform, a later analysis reported. Study observations and caveats: Reports indicated that the classifier achieved high specificity and sensitivity in diagnosing cytomegalovirus status. In the 100 to 150 validation repertoires, just under 95% of cluster scores exceeded 0, per a later analysis.

The CDR3 contains 14 residues. Trimming took 1 base from V and 4 from J, leaving 11 bases between them. CDR1 is SGHTA, CDR2 FQGTGA, per germline. On this clone itself: The antigen is not known.

The table came from immunoSEQ multiplex PCR; TCRdb's copy has only in-frame clones and leaves some out. This sample has under 300,000 clones; about 86% occur once, and the top ten carry approximately 1%. What was sequenced was PBMCs. This sequence originates from a woman aged 18-30 years in good health and CMV-seronegative. V usage is TRBV7-3 and J usage is TRBJ2-7; no definite D call. The CDR3 protein is CASSLMLGPYEQYF. Written as DNA, the CDR3 is TGTGCCAGCAGCTTAATGCTTGGGCCTTACGAGCAGTACTTC.